The following is a T cell receptor beta chain sequence with its context. What it recognizes is unknown. This sample stems from a study of graft-versus-host responses after intestinal transplantation. Study-wide results and caveats: Early HvG declines after transplant were associated with peak circulating GvH clone levels. Graft-versus-host to host-versus-graft clonal ratios in allografts were high in patients with graft-donor T cell macrochimerism.

Assay: immunoSEQ multiplex PCR; the TCRdb copy retains only in-frame clones and omits some. The sample yields some 110,000 clones, 90% seen once. Specimen: unstimulated CD4+ T cells sorted from spleen or lymph node cells, collected before intestinal transplant. The TCR sequence derives from a human donor who received an intestinal transplant.

The CDR3 loop reads CASSRLPRGVSYEQYF. DNA for the CDR3: TGTGCCAGCAGTCGATTACCTCGGGGGGTATCCTACGAGCAGTACTTC. This chain links TRBV25-1 with TRBJ2-7; 7 bases are shared with TRBD2. This CDR3 is 16 amino acids long. Germline assignment: CDR1 MGHDK and CDR2 SYGVNS. Trimming removed 5 bases from V and 1 base from J; junction bases left unmatched: 11.